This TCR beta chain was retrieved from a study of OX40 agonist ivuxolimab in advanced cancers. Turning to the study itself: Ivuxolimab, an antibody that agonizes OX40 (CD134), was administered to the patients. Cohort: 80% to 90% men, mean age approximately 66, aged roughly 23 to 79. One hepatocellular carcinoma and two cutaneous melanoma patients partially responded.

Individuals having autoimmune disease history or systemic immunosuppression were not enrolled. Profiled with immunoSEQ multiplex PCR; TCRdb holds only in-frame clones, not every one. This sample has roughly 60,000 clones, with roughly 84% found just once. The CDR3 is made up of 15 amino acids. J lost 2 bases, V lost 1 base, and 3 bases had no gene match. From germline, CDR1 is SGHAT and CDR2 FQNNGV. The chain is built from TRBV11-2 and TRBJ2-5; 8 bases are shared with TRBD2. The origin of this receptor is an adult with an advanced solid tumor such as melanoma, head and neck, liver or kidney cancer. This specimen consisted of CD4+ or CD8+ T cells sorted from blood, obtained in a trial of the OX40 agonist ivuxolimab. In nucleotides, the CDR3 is TGTGCCAGCAGCTTAGGGACTAGCTGGCAAGAGACCCAGTACTTC. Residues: CASSLGTSWQETQYF. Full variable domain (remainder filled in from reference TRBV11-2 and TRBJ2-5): EAGVAQSPRYKIIEKRQSVAFWCNPISGHATLYWYQQILGQGPKLLIQFQNNGVVDDSQLPKDRFSAERLKGVDSTLKIQPAKLEDSAVYLCASSLGTSWQETQYFGPGTRLLVL.